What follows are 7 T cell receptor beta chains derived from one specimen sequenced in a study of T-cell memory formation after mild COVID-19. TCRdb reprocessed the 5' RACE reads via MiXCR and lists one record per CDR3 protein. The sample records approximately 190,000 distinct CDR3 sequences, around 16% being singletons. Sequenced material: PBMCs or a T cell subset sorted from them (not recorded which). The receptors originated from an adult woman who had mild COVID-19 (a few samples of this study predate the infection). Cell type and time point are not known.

The CDR3 here is CASSQGATDTQYF. CDR3 DNA: TGCGCCAGCAGCCAGGGTGCAACAGATACGCAGTATTTT. The chain employs TRBV5-1 and TRBJ2-3; D is perhaps TRBD1 (5 bases). The CDR3 runs to 13 residues. Trimming took off 4 bases at V and 3 bases at J, with 9 bases between the two ends. The germline V gene has CDR1 SGHRS and CDR2 YFSETQ.

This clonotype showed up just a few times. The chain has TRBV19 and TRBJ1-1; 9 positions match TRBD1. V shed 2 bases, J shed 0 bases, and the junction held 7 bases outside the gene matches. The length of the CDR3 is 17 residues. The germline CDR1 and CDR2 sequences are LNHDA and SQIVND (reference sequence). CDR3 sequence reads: CASSIFLGQGLNTEAFF. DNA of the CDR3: TGTGCCAGTAGTATATTTCTAGGACAGGGGTTGAACACTGAAGCTTTCTTT.

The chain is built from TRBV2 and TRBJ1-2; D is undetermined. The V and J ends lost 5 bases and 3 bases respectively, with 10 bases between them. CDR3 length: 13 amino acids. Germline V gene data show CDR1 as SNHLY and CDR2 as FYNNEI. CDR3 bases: TGTGCCAGCAGTCCTGTCCCGGACTATGGCTACACCTTC. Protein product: CASSPVPDYGYTF.

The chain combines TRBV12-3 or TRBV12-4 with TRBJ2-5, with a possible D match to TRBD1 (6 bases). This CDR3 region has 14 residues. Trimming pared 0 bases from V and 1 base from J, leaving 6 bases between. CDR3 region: CASSLARGQETQYF. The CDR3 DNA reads TGTGCCAGCAGTTTAGCCAGGGGCCAAGAGACCCAGTACTTC.

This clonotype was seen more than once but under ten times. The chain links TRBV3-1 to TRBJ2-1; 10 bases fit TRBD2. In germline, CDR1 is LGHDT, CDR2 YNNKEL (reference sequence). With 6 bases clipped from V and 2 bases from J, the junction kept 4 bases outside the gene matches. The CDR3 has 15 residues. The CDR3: CASSLAGGTYNEQFF. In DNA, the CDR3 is TGTGCCAGCAGTTTAGCGGGGGGCACCTACAATGAGCAGTTCTTC.

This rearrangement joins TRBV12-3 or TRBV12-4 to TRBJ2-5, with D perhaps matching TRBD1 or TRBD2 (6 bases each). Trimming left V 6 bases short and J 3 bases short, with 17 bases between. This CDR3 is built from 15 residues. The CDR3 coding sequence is TGTGCCAGCAGCCGGGGGACAAGGTCTAAAGAGACCCAGTACTTC. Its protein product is CASSRGTRSKETQYF.

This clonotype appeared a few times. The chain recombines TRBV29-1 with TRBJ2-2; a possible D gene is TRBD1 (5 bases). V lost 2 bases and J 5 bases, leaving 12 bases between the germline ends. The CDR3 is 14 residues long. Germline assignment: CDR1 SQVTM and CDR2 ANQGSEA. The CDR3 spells CSVELGVRTGELFF. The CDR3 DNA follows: TGCAGCGTTGAACTAGGGGTGAGGACCGGGGAGCTGTTTTTT.